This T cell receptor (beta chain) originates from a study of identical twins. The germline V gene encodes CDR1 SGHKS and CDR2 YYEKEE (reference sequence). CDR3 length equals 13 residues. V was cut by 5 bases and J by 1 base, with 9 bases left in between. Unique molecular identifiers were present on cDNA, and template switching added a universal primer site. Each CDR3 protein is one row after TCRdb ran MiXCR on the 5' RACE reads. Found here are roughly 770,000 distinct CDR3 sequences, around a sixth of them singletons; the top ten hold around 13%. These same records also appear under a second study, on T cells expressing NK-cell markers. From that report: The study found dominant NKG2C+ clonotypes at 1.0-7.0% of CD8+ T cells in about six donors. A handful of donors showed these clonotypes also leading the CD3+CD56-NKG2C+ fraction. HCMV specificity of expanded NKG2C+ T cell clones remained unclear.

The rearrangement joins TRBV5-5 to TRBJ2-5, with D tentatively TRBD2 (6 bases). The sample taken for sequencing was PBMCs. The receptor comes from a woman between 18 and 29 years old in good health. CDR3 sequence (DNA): TGTGCCAGCAGTTGGACTACCCAAGAGACCCAGTACTTC. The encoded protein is CASSWTTQETQYF.